Listed below are T cell receptor beta chains from one sample, sequenced in a study of T cell responses to AZD1222 COVID-19 vaccine. Measured with immunoSEQ multiplex PCR; TCRdb has only the in-frame clones, and not every one. The sample carries about 83,000 clones, 80% to 95% recorded once. Sample: peripheral blood, taken 28 days after the second AZD1222 dose. All receptors come from an adult who received the AZD1222 COVID-19 vaccine. The CDR3 runs from the conserved cysteine through the conserved F or W. Clone size appears in some rows only: once, few, many, or a class for an expanded clone.

TRBV2,.,TRBJ2-7,CASRATNEQYF
TRBV2,.,TRBJ1-2,CASSLGQGPFGYTF
TRBV4-1,.,TRBJ1-2,CASSQDSIGGLGYGYTF
TRBV5-5,.,TRBJ2-1,CASSLDASYNEQFF
TRBV15,.,TRBJ1-3,CATSRGWVNSGNTIYF
TRBV30,.,TRBJ2-7,CASDRGHEQYF
TRBV15,.,TRBJ2-1,CATSREVGGTRFF
TRBV28,.,TRBJ2-7,CASSPPSWAVYEQYF
TRBV24-1,.,TRBJ2-1,CATSDLSGEYNEQFF
TRBV6-5,.,TRBJ2-7,CASSYSGRTAVYEQYF
TRBV5-6,.,TRBJ1-1,CASRQQGNTEAFF
TRBV18,once,TRBJ1-1,CASSARQGSWTEAFF
TRBV6-5,.,TRBJ1-6,CASSPREGARSPLHF
TRBV11-2,.,TRBJ2-5,CASSRYLRPEETQYF
TRBV5-1,.,TRBJ2-5,CASSLLRSGGETQYF
TRBV10-2,.,TRBJ1-5,CASSESRQLNNQPQHF